These T cell receptor beta chains were read from a single sample in a study of early T cells in non-severe SARS-CoV-2 infection. TCRdb analysed the 5' RACE reads with MiXCR anew, one entry per CDR3 protein. The sample has 55,000 to 70,000 distinct CDR3 sequences; more than 8.5% are singletons. Sequencing input: whole blood. These receptors came from an adult who was a healthcare worker with PCR-confirmed SARS-CoV-2 infection or an uninfected control (not recorded which). Each CDR3 is given with its conserved first and last residue. Fields, in order: clone size, D gene, J gene, V gene, CDR3 protein, CDR3 DNA. D genes are given only for firm matches. The size entry is marked missing in some rows and otherwise reads once, few, many or a size class.

many,-,TRBJ1-1,TRBV6-6,CASSYYLTNVRSPEAFF,TGTGCCAGCAGTTACTATCTAACAAACGTCAGGTCCCCTGAAGCTTTCTTT
many,TRBD1,TRBJ2-5,TRBV24-1,CATSDSGQGETQYF,TGTGCCACCAGTGATTCCGGACAGGGAGAGACCCAGTACTTC
-,-,TRBJ2-7,TRBV29-1,CSVVQGVQEQYF,TGCAGCGTTGTTCAGGGCGTCCAGGAGCAGTACTTC
few,-,TRBJ1-1,TRBV29-1,CRAQQGRGSEAFF,TGCAGGGCACAACAGGGACGAGGATCTGAAGCTTTCTTT
few,-,TRBJ2-5,TRBV20-1,CSAPNKGNQYF,TGCAGTGCCCCGAATAAGGGGAACCAGTACTTC
many,-,TRBJ2-7,TRBV6-2/TRBV6-3,CASSYSIGPVYEQYF,TGTGCCAGCAGTTACTCTATCGGCCCTGTTTACGAGCAGTACTTC
many,-,TRBJ1-2,TRBV19,CASSIDHVGNLYGYTF,TGTGCCAGTAGTATAGATCACGTGGGGAACCTCTATGGCTACACCTTC
many,TRBD1,TRBJ2-1,TRBV24-1,CATSDTGTGSYNEQFF,TGTGCCACCAGTGATACCGGGACAGGCTCCTACAATGAGCAGTTCTTC
-,-,TRBJ2-1,TRBV7-9,CASSLPGTGKYNEQFF,TGTGCCAGCAGCCTACCCGGGACTGGGAAGTACAATGAGCAGTTCTTC
-,-,TRBJ2-5,TRBV18,CASFEETQYF,TGTGCCAGCTTCGAAGAGACCCAGTACTTC
-,-,TRBJ1-2,TRBV24-1,CATSDPRVFGYTF,TGTGCCACCAGTGATCCCAGGGTATTCGGCTACACCTTC
-,-,TRBJ2-1,TRBV4-1,CASSPRPGSGGYEQFF,TGCGCCAGCAGCCCCCGCCCAGGGTCTGGAGGCTATGAGCAGTTCTTC
many,-,TRBJ1-1,TRBV13,CASRGPDPRTEAFF,TGTGCCAGCAGGGGCCCTGACCCGCGGACTGAAGCTTTCTTT
-,-,TRBJ2-2,TRBV7-9,CASSYITGELFF,TGTGCCAGCAGCTACATCACCGGGGAGCTGTTTTTT
few,-,TRBJ2-1,TRBV7-3,CASSPVSGDPNEQFF,TGTGCCAGCAGCCCCGTTAGCGGAGACCCCAATGAGCAGTTCTTC
few,-,TRBJ2-1,TRBV6-4,CASSEGFLKFF,TGTGCCAGCAGTGAAGGGTTCTTAAAGTTCTTC
few,-,TRBJ1-6,TRBV2,CASRTQYNSPLHF,TGTGCCAGCAGGACACAGTACAATTCACCCCTCCACTTT
few,TRBD1,TRBJ1-2,TRBV20-1,CSATRQGRFSYTF,TGCAGTGCTACTCGACAGGGTCGGTTTAGCTACACCTTC
-,-,TRBJ1-1,TRBV5-1,CASSLVPAGLMNIEAFF,TGCGCCAGCAGCTTGGTACCGGCAGGGCTAATGAACATTGAAGCTTTCTTT
few,-,TRBJ2-1,TRBV24-1,CATSYGSSYNEQFF,TGTGCCACCAGTTACGGTAGCTCCTACAATGAGCAGTTCTTC
few,-,TRBJ2-3,TRBV20-1,CSARPTSFFPDTQYF,TGCAGTGCCCGACCTACTAGTTTCTTTCCAGATACGCAGTATTTT
-,-,TRBJ2-7,TRBV29-1,CSVESEGDNYEQYF,TGCAGCGTCGAATCCGAGGGGGACAACTACGAGCAGTACTTC
many,-,TRBJ2-7,TRBV6-1,CASSHSDDIYEQYF,TGTGCCAGCAGTCACTCTGATGATATCTACGAGCAGTACTTC
few,TRBD1,TRBJ1-5,TRBV29-1,CSVETGAGQPQHF,TGCAGCGTTGAAACAGGGGCGGGTCAGCCCCAGCATTTT